These 21 T cell receptor beta chains were all obtained from the same sample, sequenced in a study of blood T cell repertoires in COVID-19. Some clones are missing from TCRdb's copy, which holds only in-frame ones; the method was immunoSEQ multiplex PCR. The data show around 160,000 clones, 85% seen once. Sequences were obtained from peripheral blood. These receptors were obtained from a woman aged 40 to 49 with active or convalescent COVID-19.

This clone occurred once. The chain is built from TRBV7-2 and TRBJ2-7, with TRBD2 matching 11 bases. The CDR3 extends over 17 amino acids. The germline V gene has CDR1 SGHTA and CDR2 FQGNSA. Trimming removed 1 base from V and 0 bases from J; junction bases left unmatched: 5. For the CDR3, the DNA is TGTGCCAGCAGCTTAGGGACTAGCGGGCGAAGCTCCTACGAGCAGTACTTC. Translating it yields CASSLGTSGRSSYEQYF.

The J gene is TRBJ2-5, the V gene TRBV6-6; the D is unclear. From germline, CDR1 is MNHNY and CDR2 SVGAGI (reference sequence). Trimming shortened V by 2 bases and J by 2 bases, and 9 bases separated the two germline ends. This CDR3 contains 14 residues. DNA for the CDR3: TGTGCCAGCAGTTACAGTCAGATGCAAGAGACCCAGTACTTC. This codes for CASSYSQMQETQYF.

The chain is built from TRBV7-2 and TRBJ2-5, with 7 bases aligning to TRBD2. Unmatched junction bases numbered 4, after V lost 1 base and J lost 5 bases. The CDR3 consists of 14 residues. In germline, CDR1 is SGHTA, CDR2 FQGNSA. The CDR3 here is CASSLGGGGETQYF. The CDR3 DNA reads as TGTGCCAGCAGCTTAGGCGGGGGAGGGGAGACCCAGTACTTC.

The chain couples TRBV28 to TRBJ2-6; weak D call: TRBD2 (5 bases). The CDR3 runs 19 residues. V was shortened by 6 bases and J by 0 bases, with 21 bases between the two germline ends. CDR1 and CDR2 from the germline V gene are MDHEN and SYDVKM. Here the CDR3 reads CASRHGGVTVPSGANVLTF. Here the CDR3 DNA reads TGTGCCAGCAGGCACGGAGGAGTCACCGTTCCCTCTGGGGCCAACGTCCTGACTTTC.

V and J are TRBV5-1 and TRBJ1-1; 7 bases align to TRBD1. This CDR3 is 13 amino acids long. J gave up 9 bases and V 4 bases, and 9 bases lay outside the gene matches. In germline, CDR1 is SGHRS, CDR2 YFSETQ. CDR3 protein: CASSPGQATQAFF. The CDR3 nucleotides are TGCGCCAGCAGCCCTGGACAGGCTACCCAAGCTTTCTTT. Together with reference TRBV5-1 and TRBJ1-1, the CDR3 gives the full variable domain: KAGVTQTPRYLIKTRGQQVTLSCSPISGHRSVSWYQQTPGQGLQFLFEYFSETQRNKGNFPGRFSGRQFSNSRSEMNVSTLELGDSALYLCASSPGQATQAFFGQGTRLTVV.

The CDR3 DNA is TGTGCCAGCAGCCCCGGCAGACAGATCTATAACAATGAGCAGTTCTTC. Its translation: CASSPGRQIYNNEQFF. V and J are TRBV9 and TRBJ2-1; D perhaps matches TRBD1 (5 bases). This CDR3 is 16 amino acids long. The germline CDR1 and CDR2 sequences are SGDLS and YYNGEE. V was cut by 4 bases and J by 5 bases, with 19 bases left in between.

The chain recombines TRBV30 with TRBJ1-5; D possibly corresponds to TRBD1 (5 bases). Germline CDR1 is GTSNPN and CDR2 is SVGIG (reference sequence). This CDR3 spans 14 amino acids. Trimming removed 3 bases at V and 1 base at J, with 10 bases between. CDR3 protein: CAWSIDRSNQPQHF. DNA of the CDR3: TGTGCCTGGAGCATCGACAGAAGCAATCAGCCCCAGCATTTT.

The chain is built from TRBV27 and TRBJ1-4; the D is unclear. Germline loops: CDR1 MNHEY, CDR2 SMNVEV (reference sequence). V lost 5 bases and J lost 8, with 15 bases in between. There are 14 residues in the CDR3. The chain's CDR3 is CASSPWSQREKLFF. In DNA form, the CDR3 reads TGTGCCAGCAGTCCGTGGTCCCAGAGGGAAAAACTGTTTTTT.

The V gene is TRBV5-4, the J gene TRBJ1-2, with 8 bases matching TRBD1. The CDR3 length is 16 residues. Germline CDR1 SGHNT, CDR2 YYREEE (reference sequence). V gave up 4 bases and J gave up 4 bases; unmatched junction bases: 12. CDR3 sequence: CASSPRVTGAGYGYTF. DNA for the CDR3: TGTGCCAGCAGCCCGCGAGTGACAGGGGCTGGCTATGGCTACACCTTC.

The rearrangement uses TRBV21-1 and TRBJ2-3; TRBD1, the table's D call, lacks a check against the DNA. TRBV21-1 corresponds to a pseudogene. The CDR3 extends over 17 amino acids. The CDR3 DNA is TGTGCCAGCAGCGGCTACCCGGACATCCCACCCACAGATACGCAGTATTTT. Its translation: CASSGYPDIPPTDTQYF.

The J gene is TRBJ1-5, the V gene TRBV6-2 or TRBV6-3; TRBD1 aligns across 8 bases. V trimming: 2 bases; J trimming: 7 bases; junction bases outside the gene matches: 7. CDR1 is MNHEY, CDR2 SVGEGT, per germline. This CDR3 contains 15 residues. The CDR3 sequence: CASSYADREGQPQHF. DNA of the CDR3: TGTGCCAGCAGTTACGCGGACAGGGAGGGACAGCCCCAGCATTTT.

The genes are TRBV20-1 and TRBJ1-1; D unclear. Trimming removed 3 bases at V and 0 bases at J, with 11 bases between. Germline CDR1 and CDR2: DFQATT and SNEGSKA (reference sequence). This CDR3 contains 14 residues. The CDR3 sequence is CSASRGNLNTEAFF. The CDR3 coding sequence is TGCAGTGCTAGTCGAGGGAACTTGAACACTGAAGCTTTCTTT.

The genes are TRBV3-1 (or the pseudogene TRBV3-2) and TRBJ2-3; TRBD1 aligns across 11 bases. Germline CDR1 reads LGHDT; CDR2 reads YNNKEL (reference sequence). The V gene end was trimmed by 0 bases and the J gene end by 1 base; junction bases not matched to a gene: 6. The CDR3 runs to 18 residues. The CDR3 sequence: CASSQDPGQGAGTDTQYF. CDR3 nucleotide sequence: TGTGCCAGCAGCCAAGACCCCGGACAGGGGGCTGGCACAGATACGCAGTATTTT.

Remarks on this clone: Germline is not matched at one junction end, which may reflect a read error. The chain combines TRBV6-1 with TRBJ2-1; TRBD2 matches 8 bases. CDR1 and CDR2 (germline): MNHNS, SASEGT. This CDR3 is 15 amino acids long. The CDR3 DNA follows: TGTGCCAGCGGTGAGCGGGAGTGGGCCTACAATGAGCAGTTCTTC. Translation gives CASGEREWAYNEQFF.

V is TRBV28 and J is TRBJ1-2, with TRBD1 matching 10 bases. The CDR3 totals 15 residues. Per the germline V gene, CDR1 is MDHEN and CDR2 is SYDVKM. The ends lost 5 bases at V and 3 bases at J; junction bases unmatched: 6. Here the CDR3 reads CASSGTGTGDYGYTF. CDR3 nucleotide sequence: TGTGCCAGCAGTGGTACCGGGACAGGGGACTATGGCTACACCTTC.

This clone has just a few counts. This rearrangement joins TRBV5-1 to TRBJ1-1; no clear D. The V end was cut by 3 bases, the J end by 1 base, with 13 bases between. The CDR3 loop spans 15 amino acids. Germline CDR1 SGHRS, CDR2 YFSETQ. For the CDR3, the DNA is TGCGCCAGCAGCTCCGGCCTGAGGGAGAACACTGAAGCTTTCTTT. Amino acids: CASSSGLRENTEAFF.

This sequence joins TRBV3-1 (or the pseudogene TRBV3-2) and TRBJ1-1; D gene uncertain. The germline gives CDR1 LGHDT, CDR2 YNNKEL (reference sequence). V shed 2 bases and J shed 1 base, with 5 bases lying between them. This CDR3 is built from 13 residues. The CDR3 sequence: CASSQPGNTEAFF. CDR3 bases: TGTGCCAGCAGCCAACCAGGGAACACTGAAGCTTTCTTT.

This clone was counted a few times. The chain has TRBV5-4 and TRBJ1-2, with a weak D call TRBD1 (6 bases). The CDR3 has 14 amino acids. Per germline, CDR1 SGHNT and CDR2 YYREEE (reference sequence). The V and J ends lost 0 bases and 3 bases respectively, with 9 bases between them. In DNA form, the CDR3 reads TGTGCCAGCAGCTTGGGCCCAGGGGACTATGGCTACACCTTC. This codes for CASSLGPGDYGYTF.

The chain carries TRBV5-1 and TRBJ2-7; 10 nucleotides line up with TRBD1. The germline gives CDR1 SGHRS, CDR2 YFSETQ. Trimming took 0 bases from V and 6 from J; bases not matched to a gene: 9. The CDR3 length is 16 residues. As DNA, the CDR3 is TGCGCCAGCAGCTTGGGTTACGGGACAGGGGACGCCGAGCAGTACTTC. This codes for CASSLGYGTGDAEQYF.

The rearrangement uses TRBV7-8 and TRBJ1-1; D gene unclear. CDR3 length equals 13 residues. The V end lost 0 bases, the J end lost 5 bases, and 7 bases lay between the germline ends. CDR1 and CDR2 (germline): SGHVS, FQNEAQ. Written as DNA, the CDR3 is TGTGCCAGCAGCTTAGCGCAGACTACTGAAGCTTTCTTT. Translated: CASSLAQTTEAFF.

This sequence joins TRBV30 and TRBJ1-2, with no clear D. V lost 4 bases and J 0 bases, leaving 12 bases between the germline ends. CDR1 and CDR2 (germline): GTSNPN, SVGIG (reference sequence). The length of the CDR3 is 14 residues. The CDR3 protein is CAWNPLTANYGYTF. As DNA, the CDR3 is TGTGCCTGGAATCCGCTTACAGCTAACTATGGCTACACCTTC.